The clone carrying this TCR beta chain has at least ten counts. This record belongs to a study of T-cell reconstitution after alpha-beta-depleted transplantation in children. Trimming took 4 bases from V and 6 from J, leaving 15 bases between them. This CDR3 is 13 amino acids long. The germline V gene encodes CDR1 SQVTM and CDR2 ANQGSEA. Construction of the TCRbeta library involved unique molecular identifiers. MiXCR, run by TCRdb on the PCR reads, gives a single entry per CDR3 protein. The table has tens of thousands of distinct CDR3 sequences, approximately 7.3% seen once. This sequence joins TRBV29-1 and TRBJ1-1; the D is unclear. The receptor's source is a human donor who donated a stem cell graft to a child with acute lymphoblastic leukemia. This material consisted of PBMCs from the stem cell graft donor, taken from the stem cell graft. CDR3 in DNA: TGCAGCGTTGCCACAGTTATGAGGCCTGAAGCTTTCTTT. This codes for CSVATVMRPEAFF.